Presented here are 10 T cell receptor beta chains from one specimen sequenced in a study of regulatory T cells in long-lasting Graves disease. Described time point: newly diagnosed GD, antithyroid drugs for less than 3 months. PBMC-extracted RNA yielded the TCR library. TCR beta libraries were built with iRepertoire HTBI primers and Arm-PCR of CDR3 regions. From the multiplex PCR reads, TCRdb called clonotypes with MiXCR, one entry per CDR3 protein. In the table there are 500,000 or so distinct CDR3 sequences, roughly 15% of which are singletons. The sample was also linked to a second study, of T cells in Graves' hyperthyroidism and ophthalmopathy.

Material: peripheral blood mononuclear cells (PBMCs), obtained at new diagnosis, from a patient treated with antithyroid drugs. These receptors were taken from a woman aged 40-60 years with Graves disease.

The chain has TRBV18 and TRBJ1-5; a possible D gene is TRBD1 (5 bases). Trimming shortened V by 0 bases and J by 1 base, and 7 bases separated the two germline ends. The CDR3 is 15 amino acids. The germline V gene encodes CDR1 KGHSH and CDR2 LQKENI. The CDR3 DNA reads as TGTGCCAGCTCACCACCGAACAGGAGCAATCAGCCCCAGCATTTT. It codes for CASSPPNRSNQPQHF.

The V and J genes are TRBV2 and TRBJ1-3; D unclear. The CDR3 runs 13 residues. The germline V gene has CDR1 SNHLY and CDR2 FYNNEI. With 8 bases removed from V and 4 bases from J, the gap between germline ends came to 12 bases. The DNA of the CDR3 is TGTGCCAGCCGCGGTCTTTTCGGAAACACCATATATTTT. Translated: CASRGLFGNTIYF.

About this clonotype itself: This may be a read error: a much more frequent sequence differs by one nucleotide. The V gene is TRBV11-2, the J gene TRBJ2-3; D gene unclear. The CDR3 has 14 residues. Germline CDR1 reads SGHAT; CDR2 reads FQNNGV. Trimming left V 1 base short and J 6 bases short, with 11 bases between. CDR3 residues: CASSLGSFPDTQYF. The CDR3 DNA sequence: TGTGCCAGCAGCTTAGGCTCCTTCCCGGATACGCAGTATTTT.

CDR3 DNA sequence: TGTGCCAGCGCCTACGGGACTCCCTACGAGCAGTACTTC. Protein: CASAYGTPYEQYF. The chain uses TRBV18 and TRBJ2-7, with D tentatively TRBD2 (6 bases). CDR1 is KGHSH and CDR2 is LQKENI in the germline V gene. The CDR3 length is 13 residues. Trimming pared 8 bases from V and 2 bases from J, leaving 13 bases between.

The V gene is TRBV7-2, the J gene TRBJ1-1; D gene uncertain. Germline values: CDR1 SGHTA, CDR2 FQGNSA. CDR3 length: 17 residues. Trimming left V 2 bases short and J 1 base short, with 17 bases between. The CDR3 nucleotides read TGTGCCAGCAGCTTATTCCCCCGTCGGGGTGAGAACACTGAAGCTTTCTTT. This sequence encodes CASSLFPRRGENTEAFF.

A remark on this clonotype: Given a much more abundant clone one base away, this may be a read error. The rearrangement uses TRBV2 and TRBJ1-1; a weak D match, TRBD1 (5 bases). The CDR3 has 16 residues. Germline CDR1 and CDR2: SNHLY and FYNNEI. V was shortened by 6 bases and J by 5 bases, with 22 bases between the two germline ends. CDR3 amino acids: CASSSSDGGVETEAFF. The DNA of the CDR3 is TGTGCCAGCAGCTCCAGCGACGGGGGTGTAGAAACTGAAGCTTTCTTT.

The table lists this clonotype with many counts. The chain links TRBV12-3 or TRBV12-4 to TRBJ2-3; the match to TRBD1 covers 10 bases. V dropped 6 bases and J dropped 3; count of bases not matched to a gene: 3. The CDR3 extends over 14 amino acids. The CDR3 bases are TGTGCCAGCAGCTGGACAGGGGGTACAGATACGCAGTATTTT. It encodes CASSWTGGTDTQYF.

This clonotype appeared many times. This chain joins TRBV30 and TRBJ2-7; 8 bases are shared with TRBD2. From germline, CDR1 is GTSNPN and CDR2 SVGIG (reference sequence). The CDR3 loop spans 13 amino acids. With 2 bases clipped from V and 3 bases from J, the junction kept 3 bases outside the gene matches. DNA of the CDR3: TGTGCCTGGAGTCGGGGGGGAAACTACGAGCAGTACTTC. Protein sequence: CAWSRGGNYEQYF.

This clonotype was seen many times. V gene TRBV12-5 combines with J gene TRBJ1-1; unclear D gene. The germline V gene encodes CDR1 LGHNT and CDR2 FRNRAP. The CDR3 is 17 residues long. V was trimmed by 5 bases and J by 4 bases, leaving 23 bases between them. The CDR3 sequence is CASGGAGGRTKGTEAFF. The CDR3 region has the DNA TGTGCTAGTGGTGGCGCGGGAGGCAGGACCAAGGGCACTGAAGCTTTCTTT.

About this clonotype: Possible read error: a much larger clone is one base away. This CDR3 fails to terminate in the conserved phenylalanine or tryptophan, so it likely reflects a read error. This chain uses TRBV12-3 or TRBV12-4 with TRBJ2-4; maybe TRBD2 (7 bases). The CDR3 loop spans 17 amino acids. Trimming took 1 base from V and 2 from J, leaving 15 bases between them. The CDR3 spells CASSLEGGGPSKNIQYL. As DNA, the CDR3 is TGTGCCAGCAGTTTAGAGGGGGGGGGCCCCTCCAAAAACATTCAGTACCTC.